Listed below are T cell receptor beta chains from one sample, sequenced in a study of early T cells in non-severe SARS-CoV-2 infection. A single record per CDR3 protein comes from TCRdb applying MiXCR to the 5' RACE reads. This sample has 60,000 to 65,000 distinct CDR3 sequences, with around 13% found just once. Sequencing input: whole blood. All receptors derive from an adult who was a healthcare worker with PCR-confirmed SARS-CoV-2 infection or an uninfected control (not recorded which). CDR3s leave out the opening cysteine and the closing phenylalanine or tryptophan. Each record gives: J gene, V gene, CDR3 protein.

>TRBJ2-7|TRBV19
ASSTIQGYEQY
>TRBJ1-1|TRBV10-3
ATDGQGRAEAF
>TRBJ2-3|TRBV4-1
ASSQDMGADTQY
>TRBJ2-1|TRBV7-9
ASSQGPGSPYNEQF
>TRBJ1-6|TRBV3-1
ASSQDNSPLH
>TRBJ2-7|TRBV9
ASSVGQGYSYEQY
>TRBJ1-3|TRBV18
ASSPQTAMSSGNTIY
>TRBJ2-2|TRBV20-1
SARDPRADTGELF
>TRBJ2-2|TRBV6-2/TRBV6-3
ASSYSGFGRELF
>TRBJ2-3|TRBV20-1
SAEPIAGQTDTQY
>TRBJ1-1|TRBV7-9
ASSLGTGDAF
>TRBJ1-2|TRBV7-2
ASSLDISNYGYT
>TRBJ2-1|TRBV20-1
SARQLTGPRRNEQF
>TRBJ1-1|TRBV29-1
SVGGQWPGQAF
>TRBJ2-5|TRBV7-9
ASSPGQQPQETQY
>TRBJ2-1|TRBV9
ASSLRGTRDEQF
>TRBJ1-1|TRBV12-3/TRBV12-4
ASSDRGRTEAF
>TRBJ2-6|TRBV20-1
SARVNPGANVLT
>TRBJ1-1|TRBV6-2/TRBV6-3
ASSSHLTGSTEAF
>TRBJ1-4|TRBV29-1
SVDGTGNEKLF
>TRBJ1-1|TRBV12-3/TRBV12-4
ASRPPRINTEAF
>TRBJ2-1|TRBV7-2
ASSTYTLYTEQF
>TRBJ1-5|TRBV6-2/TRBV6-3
ASSYWDVRDYYSNQPQH
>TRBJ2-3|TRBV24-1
ATSDPGTDSTDTQY
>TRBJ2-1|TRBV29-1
SVGGGKNNEQF
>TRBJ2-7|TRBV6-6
ASGTYEQY